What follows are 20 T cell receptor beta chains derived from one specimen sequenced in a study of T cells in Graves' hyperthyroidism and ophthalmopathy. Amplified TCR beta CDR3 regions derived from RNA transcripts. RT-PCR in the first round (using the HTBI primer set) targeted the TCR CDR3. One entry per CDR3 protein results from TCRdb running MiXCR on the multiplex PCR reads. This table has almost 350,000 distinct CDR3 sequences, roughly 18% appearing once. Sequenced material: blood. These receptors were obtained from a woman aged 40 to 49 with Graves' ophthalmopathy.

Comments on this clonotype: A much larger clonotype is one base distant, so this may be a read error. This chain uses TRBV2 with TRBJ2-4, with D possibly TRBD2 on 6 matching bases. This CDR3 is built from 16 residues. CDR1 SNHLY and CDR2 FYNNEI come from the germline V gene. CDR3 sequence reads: CPSSEGGMRAKNIQYF. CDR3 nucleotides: TGTCCCAGCAGTGAAGGCGGGATGAGGGCCAAAAACATTCAGTACTTC.

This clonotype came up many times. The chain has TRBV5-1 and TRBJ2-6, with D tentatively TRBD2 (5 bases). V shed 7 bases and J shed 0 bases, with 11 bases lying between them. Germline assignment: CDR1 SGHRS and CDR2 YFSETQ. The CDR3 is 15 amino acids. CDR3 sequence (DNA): TGCGCCAGCCAAGTTGGGAGCTCTGGGGCCAACGTCCTGACTTTC. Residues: CASQVGSSGANVLTF.

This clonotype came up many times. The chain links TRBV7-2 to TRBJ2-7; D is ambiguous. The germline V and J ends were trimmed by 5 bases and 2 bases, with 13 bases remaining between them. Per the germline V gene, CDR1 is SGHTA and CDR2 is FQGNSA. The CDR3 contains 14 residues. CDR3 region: CASSALVLAYEQYF. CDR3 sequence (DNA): TGTGCCAGCAGCGCCCTCGTTCTTGCCTACGAGCAGTACTTC. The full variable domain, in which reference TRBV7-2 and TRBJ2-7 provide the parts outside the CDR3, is GAGVSQSPSNKVTEKGKDVELRCDPISGHTALYWYRQSLGQGLEFLIYFQGNSAPDKSGLPSDRFSAERTGGSVSTLTIQRTQQEDSAVYLCASSALVLAYEQYFGPGTRLTVT.

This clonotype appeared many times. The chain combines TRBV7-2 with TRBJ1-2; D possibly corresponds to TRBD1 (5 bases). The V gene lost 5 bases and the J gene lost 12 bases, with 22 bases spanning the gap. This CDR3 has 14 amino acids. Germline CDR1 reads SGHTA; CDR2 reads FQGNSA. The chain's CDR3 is CASSPDNHERDHTF. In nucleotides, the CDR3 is TGTGCCAGCAGCCCAGATAATCACGAGAGGGACCACACCTTC.

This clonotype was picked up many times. DNA for the CDR3: TGTGCCAGTAGAAAAGGACAGACTAACTATGGCTACACCTTC. As protein: CASRKGQTNYGYTF. This rearrangement joins TRBV19 to TRBJ1-2, with D perhaps matching TRBD1 (6 bases). The CDR3 extends over 14 amino acids. The germline gives CDR1 LNHDA, CDR2 SQIVND (reference sequence). The V gene lost 6 bases and the J gene lost 0 bases, with 11 bases spanning the gap.

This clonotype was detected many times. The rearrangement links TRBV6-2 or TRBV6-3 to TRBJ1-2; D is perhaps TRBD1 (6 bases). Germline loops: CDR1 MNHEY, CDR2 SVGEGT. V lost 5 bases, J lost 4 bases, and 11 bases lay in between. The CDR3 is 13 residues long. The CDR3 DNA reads TGTGCCAGCAGTGACGGACAGCCCTATGGCTACACCTTC. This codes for CASSDGQPYGYTF.

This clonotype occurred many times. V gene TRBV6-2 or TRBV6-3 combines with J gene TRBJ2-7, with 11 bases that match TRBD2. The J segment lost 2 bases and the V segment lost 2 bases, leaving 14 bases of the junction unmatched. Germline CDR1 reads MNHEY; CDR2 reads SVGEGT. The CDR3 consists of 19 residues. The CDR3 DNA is TGTGCCAGCAGTTACCCCGGGATAGCGGGAGGGCCCGGCACCTACGAGCAGTACTTC. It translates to CASSYPGIAGGPGTYEQYF.

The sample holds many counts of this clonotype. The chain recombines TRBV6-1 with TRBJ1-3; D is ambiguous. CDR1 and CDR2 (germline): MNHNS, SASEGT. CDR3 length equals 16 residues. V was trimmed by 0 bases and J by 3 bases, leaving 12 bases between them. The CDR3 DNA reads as TGTGCCAGCAGTGAAGCGGCGGCCCTCGGTGGAAACACCATATATTTT. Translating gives CASSEAAALGGNTIYF.

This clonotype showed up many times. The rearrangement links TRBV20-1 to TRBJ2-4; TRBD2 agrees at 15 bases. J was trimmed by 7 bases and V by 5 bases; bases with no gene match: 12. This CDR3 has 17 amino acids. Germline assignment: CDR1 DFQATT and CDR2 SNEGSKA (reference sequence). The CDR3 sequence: CSAGLAGGRGLGNIQYF. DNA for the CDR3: TGCAGTGCTGGACTAGCGGGAGGGAGGGGGCTTGGCAACATTCAGTACTTC.

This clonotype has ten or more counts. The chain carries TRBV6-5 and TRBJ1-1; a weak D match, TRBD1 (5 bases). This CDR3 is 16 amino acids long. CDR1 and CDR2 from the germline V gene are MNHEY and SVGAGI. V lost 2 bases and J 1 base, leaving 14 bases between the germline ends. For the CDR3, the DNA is TGTGCCAGCAGTTACGGATCTGGGACGGCGAACACTGAAGCTTTCTTT. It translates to CASSYGSGTANTEAFF.

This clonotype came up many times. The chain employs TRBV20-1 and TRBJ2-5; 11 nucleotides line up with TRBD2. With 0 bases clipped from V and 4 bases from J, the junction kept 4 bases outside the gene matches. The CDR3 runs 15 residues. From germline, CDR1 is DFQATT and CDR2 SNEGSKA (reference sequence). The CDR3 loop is CSARELAGVLETQYF. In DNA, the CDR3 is TGCAGTGCTAGAGAACTAGCGGGAGTTCTAGAGACCCAGTACTTC.

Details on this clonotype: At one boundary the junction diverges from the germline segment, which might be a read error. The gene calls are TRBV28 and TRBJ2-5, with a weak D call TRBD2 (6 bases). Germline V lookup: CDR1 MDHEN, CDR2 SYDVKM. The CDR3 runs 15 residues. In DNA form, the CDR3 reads TGTGCCAGCAGTGCCGGGGACTTGCACCAAGAGACCCAGCACTTC. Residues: CASSAGDLHQETQHF.

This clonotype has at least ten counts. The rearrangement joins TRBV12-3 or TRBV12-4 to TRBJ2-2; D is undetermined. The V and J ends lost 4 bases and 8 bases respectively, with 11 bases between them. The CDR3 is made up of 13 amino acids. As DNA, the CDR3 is TGTGCCAGCAGTTCCACCCTACGAGGGGAGCTGTTTTTT. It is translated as CASSSTLRGELFF.

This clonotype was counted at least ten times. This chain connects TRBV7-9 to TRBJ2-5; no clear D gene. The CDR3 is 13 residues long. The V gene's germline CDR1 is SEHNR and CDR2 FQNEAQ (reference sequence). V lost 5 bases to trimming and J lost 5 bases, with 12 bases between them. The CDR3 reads CASSPGRTETQYF. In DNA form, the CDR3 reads TGTGCCAGCAGCCCCGGACGAACGGAGACCCAGTACTTC. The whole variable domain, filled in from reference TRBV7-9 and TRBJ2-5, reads DTGVSQNPRHKITKRGQNVTFRCDPISEHNRLYWYRQTLGQGPEFLTYFQNEAQLEKSRLLSDRFSAERPKGSFSTLEIQRTEQGDSAMYLCASSPGRTETQYFGPGTRLLVL.

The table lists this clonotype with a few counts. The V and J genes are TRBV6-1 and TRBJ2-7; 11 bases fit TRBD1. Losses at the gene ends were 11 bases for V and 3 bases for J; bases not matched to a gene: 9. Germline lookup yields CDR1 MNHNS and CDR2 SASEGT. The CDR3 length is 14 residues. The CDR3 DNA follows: TGTGCCGTCAGACCGGGACAGGGGGGCTACGAGCAGTACTTC. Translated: CAVRPGQGGYEQYF.

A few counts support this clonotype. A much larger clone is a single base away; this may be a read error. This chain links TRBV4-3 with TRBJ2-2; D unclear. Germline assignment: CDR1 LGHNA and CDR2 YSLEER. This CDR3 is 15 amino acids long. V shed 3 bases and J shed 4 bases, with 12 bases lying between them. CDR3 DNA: TGCGCCAGCAGCCACAAACCAGAGATCACCGGGGAGCTGTTTTTT. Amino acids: CASSHKPEITGELFF.

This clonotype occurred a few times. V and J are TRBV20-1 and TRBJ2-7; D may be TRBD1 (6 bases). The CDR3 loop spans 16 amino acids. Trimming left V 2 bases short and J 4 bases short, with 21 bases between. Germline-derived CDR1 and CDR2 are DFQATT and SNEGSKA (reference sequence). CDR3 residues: CSARPPEGRTDYEQYF. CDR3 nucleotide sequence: TGCAGTGCTAGACCCCCGGAAGGGCGGACAGATTACGAGCAGTACTTC.

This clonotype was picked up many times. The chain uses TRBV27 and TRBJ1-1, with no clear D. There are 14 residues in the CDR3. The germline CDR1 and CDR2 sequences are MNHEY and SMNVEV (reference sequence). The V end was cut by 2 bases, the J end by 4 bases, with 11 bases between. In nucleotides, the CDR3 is TGTGCCAGCAGTTTAAGGGAAGGAGGCACTGAAGCTTTCTTT. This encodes CASSLREGGTEAFF.

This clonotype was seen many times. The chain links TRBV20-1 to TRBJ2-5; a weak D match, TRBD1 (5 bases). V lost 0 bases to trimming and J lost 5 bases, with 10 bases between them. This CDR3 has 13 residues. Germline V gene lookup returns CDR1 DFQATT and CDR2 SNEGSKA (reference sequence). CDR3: CSARDPGFETQYF. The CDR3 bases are TGCAGTGCTAGAGATCCAGGGTTCGAGACCCAGTACTTC.

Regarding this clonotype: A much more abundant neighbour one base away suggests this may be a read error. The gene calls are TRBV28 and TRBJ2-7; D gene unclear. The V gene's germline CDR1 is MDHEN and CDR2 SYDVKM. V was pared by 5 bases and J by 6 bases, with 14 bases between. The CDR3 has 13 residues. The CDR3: CASSPPWFSEQYF. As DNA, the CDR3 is TGTGCCAGCAGTCCTCCATGGTTTTCCGAGCAGTACTTC.